This T cell receptor (beta chain) emerged from a study of graft-versus-host responses after intestinal transplantation. On the study more broadly: Every recipient had anti-thymocyte globulin induction and 2 to 4 years of tacrolimus plus steroids.

V trimming: 0 bases; J trimming: 5 bases; junction bases outside the gene matches: 10. The CDR3 sequence is 18 residues long. Germline-derived CDR1 and CDR2 are LGHNA and YNFKEQ. Sequencing was performed with immunoSEQ multiplex PCR; in TCRdb, only in-frame clones are kept and a portion is missing. The sample lists tens of thousands of clones; around 92% were seen once. Sample: PBMCs, taken 98 days after intestinal transplantation. This chain connects TRBV4-2 to TRBJ2-1; TRBD2 matches at 10 bases. This clonotype was sampled from a human patient who received an intestinal transplant, so some T cells may come from the graft donor. The CDR3 nucleotides are TGTGCCAGCAGCCAAGATCGGTTGGGGACTAGCGCTCACAATGAGCAGTTCTTC. It is translated as CASSQDRLGTSAHNEQFF.